The rows below give T cell receptor beta chains drawn from one sample of a study of blood T cell repertoires in COVID-19. TCRdb keeps only in-frame clones here, not all; method: immunoSEQ multiplex PCR. The sample lists about 66,000 clones, roughly 80% occurring once. The material sequenced was peripheral blood. The source is a man in his fifties or sixties with acute or convalescent COVID-19. Both conserved end residues are part of each CDR3. The order of the fields is J gene, V gene, D gene, clone size, CDR3 protein. The D gene is left open where the match is weak. Part of the rows lack a size; the others show once, few, many or a class for expanded clones.

j_call: TRBJ1-3; v_call: TRBV24-1; d_call: -; clone_size: -; cdr3_aa: CATQVTVHSGNTIYF
j_call: TRBJ2-5; v_call: TRBV30; d_call: TRBD2; clone_size: -; cdr3_aa: CAWSRAGGQGKTQYF
j_call: TRBJ1-3; v_call: TRBV30; d_call: -; clone_size: -; cdr3_aa: CAWSGAPSGNTIYF
j_call: TRBJ2-5; v_call: TRBV7-6; d_call: TRBD1; clone_size: -; cdr3_aa: CASSALTGGDLETQYF
j_call: TRBJ1-1; v_call: TRBV5-4; d_call: -; clone_size: -; cdr3_aa: CASSLGTQMNTEAFF
j_call: TRBJ2-2; v_call: TRBV6-2/TRBV6-3; d_call: TRBD2; clone_size: once; cdr3_aa: CASSRGLGANTGELFF
j_call: TRBJ1-2; v_call: TRBV6-6; d_call: TRBD1; clone_size: -; cdr3_aa: CASSPGQFYGYTF
j_call: TRBJ1-4; v_call: TRBV7-8; d_call: TRBD1; clone_size: -; cdr3_aa: CASSLKGQGTHNEKLFF
j_call: TRBJ2-7; v_call: TRBV19; d_call: -; clone_size: -; cdr3_aa: CASSIYYSYEQYF
j_call: TRBJ2-2; v_call: TRBV6-2/TRBV6-3; d_call: TRBD2; clone_size: -; cdr3_aa: CASSEGLADTGELFF
j_call: TRBJ1-4; v_call: TRBV25-1; d_call: -; clone_size: -; cdr3_aa: CASSSRAGGEKLFF
j_call: TRBJ1-2; v_call: TRBV21-1; d_call: -; clone_size: -; cdr3_aa: CASSTQGAQRYGYTF
j_call: TRBJ2-5; v_call: TRBV30; d_call: -; clone_size: -; cdr3_aa: CAWSVSRGQTQYF
j_call: TRBJ1-2; v_call: TRBV15; d_call: TRBD1; clone_size: -; cdr3_aa: CATSRDPQEGQVVGYTF
j_call: TRBJ2-1; v_call: TRBV9; d_call: TRBD2; clone_size: -; cdr3_aa: CASSVDLFRGGEQFF
j_call: TRBJ1-6; v_call: TRBV24-1; d_call: -; clone_size: once; cdr3_aa: CATREVSSYNSPLHF
j_call: TRBJ1-3; v_call: TRBV10-3; d_call: -; clone_size: -; cdr3_aa: CAISEDRKGNTIYF
j_call: TRBJ2-1; v_call: TRBV10-3; d_call: TRBD2; clone_size: once; cdr3_aa: CAISESTSGLYNEQFF
j_call: TRBJ1-2; v_call: TRBV30; d_call: -; clone_size: few; cdr3_aa: CAWWRPTTLYGYTF
j_call: TRBJ2-1; v_call: TRBV10-3; d_call: -; clone_size: -; cdr3_aa: CAISVGGRSYNEQFF
j_call: TRBJ2-3; v_call: TRBV6-4; d_call: TRBD2; clone_size: -; cdr3_aa: CASSDGLAGGLDTQYF
j_call: TRBJ1-2; v_call: TRBV6-1; d_call: -; clone_size: -; cdr3_aa: CASSEWAGSYTF
j_call: TRBJ2-3; v_call: TRBV2; d_call: -; clone_size: few; cdr3_aa: CASSAAEARTDTQYF